This T cell receptor beta chain was sequenced in a study of metastatic and nonmetastatic thyroid tumors. Study-wide background: Peripheral blood and tumor or nodule samples from malignant and benign thyroid patients were compared. Study conclusions and caveats: Reports indicated that malignant thyroid tumors showed significantly higher TCR beta diversity than benign nodules did, in blood and tumor.

In the study's own analysis: For papillary thyroid cancer, a distant-metastasis classifier was constructed from CDR3 differences observed across clinicopathological groups. TCRdb recomputed clones from the PCR reads via MiXCR. TCRdb, not the original authors, processed these V and J calls. The repertoire holds some 33,000 clones, with 10% to 12% as singletons. Patients were all untreated before their thyroid surgery. This clone was seen only a few times. What it binds is not known. The CDR3 contains 16 residues. V lost 6 bases and J lost 3; bases outside the gene matches: 6. Germline V gene lookup returns CDR1 MNHNS and CDR2 SASEGT.

Sequencing was carried out using blood. The chain links TRBV6-1 to TRBJ2-1; 12 bases line up with TRBD2. The receptor comes from a female donor with papillary thyroid cancer or a benign thyroid nodule (not recorded which). Some clones in this sample may be carry-over from other donors' samples. The CDR3 sequence: CASSRLAGADYNEQFF. The CDR3 bases are TGTGCCAGCAGCCGACTAGCGGGGGCGGACTACAATGAGCAGTTCTTC.